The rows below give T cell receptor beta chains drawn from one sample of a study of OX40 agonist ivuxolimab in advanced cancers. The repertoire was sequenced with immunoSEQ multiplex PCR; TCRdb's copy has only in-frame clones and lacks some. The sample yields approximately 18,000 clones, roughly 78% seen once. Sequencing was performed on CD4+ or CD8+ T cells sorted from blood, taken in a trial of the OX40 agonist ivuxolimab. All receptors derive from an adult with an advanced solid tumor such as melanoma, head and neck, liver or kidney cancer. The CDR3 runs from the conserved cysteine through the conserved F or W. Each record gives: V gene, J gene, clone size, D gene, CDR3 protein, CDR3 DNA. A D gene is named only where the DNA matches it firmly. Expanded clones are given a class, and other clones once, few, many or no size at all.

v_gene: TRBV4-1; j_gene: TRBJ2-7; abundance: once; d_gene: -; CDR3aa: CASSFAPNYEQYF; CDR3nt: TGTGCCAGCAGCTTCGCGCCTAACTACGAGCAGTACTTC
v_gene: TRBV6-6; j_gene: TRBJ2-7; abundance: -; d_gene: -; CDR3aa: CASSYSGNYEQYF; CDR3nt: TGTGCCAGCAGTTACTCAGGGAACTACGAGCAGTACTTC
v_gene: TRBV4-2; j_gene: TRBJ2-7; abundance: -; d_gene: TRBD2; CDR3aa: CASSQEGTSGDEQYF; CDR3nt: TGTGCCAGCAGCCAAGAGGGGACTAGCGGCGACGAGCAGTACTTC
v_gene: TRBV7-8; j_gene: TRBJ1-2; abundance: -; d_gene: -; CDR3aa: CASSLAGAVYGYTF; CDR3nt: TGTGCCAGCAGCTTAGCGGGGGCAGTCTATGGCTACACCTTC
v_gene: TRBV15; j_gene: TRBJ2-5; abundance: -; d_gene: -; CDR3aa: CATSRPYQETQYF; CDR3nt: TGTGCCACCAGCAGGCCATACCAAGAGACCCAGTACTTC
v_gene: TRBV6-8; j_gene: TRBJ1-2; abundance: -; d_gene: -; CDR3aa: CASRGASGYTF; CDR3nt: TGTGCCTCGCGTGGCGCCAGTGGCTACACCTTC
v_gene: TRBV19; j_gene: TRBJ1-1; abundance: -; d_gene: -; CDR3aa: CASSIGQLNTEAFF; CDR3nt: TGTGCCAGTAGTATAGGACAGCTCAACACTGAAGCTTTCTTT
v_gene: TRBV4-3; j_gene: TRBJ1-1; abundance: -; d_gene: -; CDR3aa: CASSHTLRERTEAFF; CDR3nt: TGCGCCAGCAGCCACACATTGAGGGAACGGACTGAAGCTTTCTTT
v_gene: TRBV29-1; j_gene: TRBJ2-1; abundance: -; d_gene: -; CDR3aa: CSVEAPLGLTISYNEQFF; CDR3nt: TGCAGCGTTGAAGCCCCCTTGGGACTGACGATTTCCTACAATGAGCAGTTCTTC
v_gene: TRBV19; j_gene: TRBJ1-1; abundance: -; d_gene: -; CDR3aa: CASSIDRRGRNTEAFF; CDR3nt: TGTGCCAGTAGTATAGATCGGAGAGGGAGGAACACTGAAGCTTTCTTT
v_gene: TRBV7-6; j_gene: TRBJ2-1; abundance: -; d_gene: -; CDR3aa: CASSSPLDIYNEQFF; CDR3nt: TGTGCCAGCAGCTCACCACTGGACATCTACAATGAGCAGTTCTTC
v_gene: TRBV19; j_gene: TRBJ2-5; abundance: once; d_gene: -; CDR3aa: CASSMGVFQETQYF; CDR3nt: TGTGCCAGTAGTATGGGGGTCTTCCAAGAGACCCAGTACTTC
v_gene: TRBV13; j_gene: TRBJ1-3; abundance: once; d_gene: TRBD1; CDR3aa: CASSVLTGVATIYF; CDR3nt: TGTGCCAGCAGCGTCCTGACAGGGGTCGCAACCATATATTTT
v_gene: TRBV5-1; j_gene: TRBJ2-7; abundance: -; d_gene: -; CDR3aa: CASSLTAYEQYF; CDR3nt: TGCGCCAGCAGCTTGACAGCCTACGAGCAGTACTTC
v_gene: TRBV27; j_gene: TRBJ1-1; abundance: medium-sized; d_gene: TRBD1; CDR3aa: CASSPATRQGLNTEAFF; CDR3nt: TGTGCCAGCAGTCCCGCGACTCGACAGGGGCTGAACACTGAAGCTTTCTTT
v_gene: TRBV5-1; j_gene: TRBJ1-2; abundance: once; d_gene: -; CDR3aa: CASSLEGGAEGYTF; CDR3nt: TGCGCCAGCAGCTTGGAAGGGGGGGCAGAGGGCTACACCTTC
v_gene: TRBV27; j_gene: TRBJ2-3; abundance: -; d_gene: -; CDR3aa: CASQFTAGPDTQYF; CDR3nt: TGTGCCAGCCAGTTTACAGCCGGCCCAGATACGCAGTATTTT
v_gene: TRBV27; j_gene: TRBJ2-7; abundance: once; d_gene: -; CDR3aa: CASSLIRDSYEQYF; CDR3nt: TGTGCCAGCAGTTTGATTAGGGACTCCTACGAGCAGTACTTC
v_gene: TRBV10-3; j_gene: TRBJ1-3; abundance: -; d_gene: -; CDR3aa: CAISESVAAFDTIYF; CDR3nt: TGTGCCATCAGTGAGTCCGTTGCAGCATTTGACACCATATATTTT
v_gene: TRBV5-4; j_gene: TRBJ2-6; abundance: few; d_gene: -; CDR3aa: CASSPSGANVLTF; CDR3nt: TGTGCCAGCAGTCCCTCTGGGGCCAACGTCCTGACTTTC
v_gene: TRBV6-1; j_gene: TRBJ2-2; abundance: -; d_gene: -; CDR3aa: CATLSIRVFAGELFF; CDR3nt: TGTGCCACACTTTCTATTAGGGTATTCGCCGGGGAGCTGTTTTTT
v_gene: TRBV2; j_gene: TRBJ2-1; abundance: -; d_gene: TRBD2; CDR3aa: CATRTSGYNEQFF; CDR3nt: TGTGCCACCCGGACTAGCGGCTACAATGAGCAGTTCTTC
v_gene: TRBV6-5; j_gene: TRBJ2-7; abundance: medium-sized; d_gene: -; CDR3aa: CASSYDSSEQYF; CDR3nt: TGTGCCAGCAGTTACGACAGCAGCGAGCAGTACTTC
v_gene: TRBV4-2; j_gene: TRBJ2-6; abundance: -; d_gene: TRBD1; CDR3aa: CASSLGQGATGANVLTF; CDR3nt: TGTGCCAGCAGCCTTGGACAGGGGGCGACGGGGGCCAACGTCCTGACTTTC
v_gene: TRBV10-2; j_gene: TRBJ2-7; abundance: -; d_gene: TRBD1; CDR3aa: CATGTGPYEQYF; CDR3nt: TGCGCCACCGGGACAGGGCCCTACGAGCAGTACTTC
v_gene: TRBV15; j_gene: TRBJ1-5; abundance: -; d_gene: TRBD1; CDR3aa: CATSRAGTDSNQPQHF; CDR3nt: TGTGCCACCAGCAGGGCCGGGACAGATAGCAATCAGCCCCAGCATTTT
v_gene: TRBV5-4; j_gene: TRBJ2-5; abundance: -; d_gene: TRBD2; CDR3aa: CASRPVGLEETQYF; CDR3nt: TGTGCCAGCAGGCCCGTTGGACTAGAGGAGACCCAGTACTTC
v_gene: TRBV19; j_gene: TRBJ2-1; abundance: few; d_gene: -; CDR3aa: CASSMTGYNEQFF; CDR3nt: TGTGCCAGTAGTATGACCGGTTACAATGAGCAGTTCTTC
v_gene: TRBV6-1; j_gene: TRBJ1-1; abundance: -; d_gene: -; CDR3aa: CATSDLRGATWDTEAFF; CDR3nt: TGTGCCACTAGTGATCTGAGGGGGGCTACGTGGGACACTGAAGCTTTCTTT
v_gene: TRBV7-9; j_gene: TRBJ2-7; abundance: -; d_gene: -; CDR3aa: CASSLGRLDEQYF; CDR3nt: TGTGCCAGCAGCTTGGGTCGGCTTGACGAGCAGTACTTC
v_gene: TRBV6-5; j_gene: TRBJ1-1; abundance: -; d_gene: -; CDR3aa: CASSPGAGNTEAFF; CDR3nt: TGTGCCAGCTCACCAGGGGCGGGGAACACTGAAGCTTTCTTT
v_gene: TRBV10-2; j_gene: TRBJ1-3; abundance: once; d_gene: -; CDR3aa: CASRATRVSSGNTIYF; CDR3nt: TGCGCCAGCAGGGCGACAAGAGTGAGCTCTGGAAACACCATATATTTT
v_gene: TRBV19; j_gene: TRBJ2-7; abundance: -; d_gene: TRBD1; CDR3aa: CASSTWTGVYEQYF; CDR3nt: TGTGCCAGTAGTACCTGGACAGGGGTGTACGAGCAGTACTTC
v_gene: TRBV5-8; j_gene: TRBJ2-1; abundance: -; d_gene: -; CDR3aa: CASSLKQFTYNEQFF; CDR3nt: TGTGCCAGCAGCTTGAAACAGTTTACCTACAATGAGCAGTTCTTC
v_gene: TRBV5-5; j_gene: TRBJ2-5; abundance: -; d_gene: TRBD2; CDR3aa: CASSLVPGGPETQYF; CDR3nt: TGTGCCAGCAGCTTGGTACCGGGAGGGCCAGAGACCCAGTACTTC
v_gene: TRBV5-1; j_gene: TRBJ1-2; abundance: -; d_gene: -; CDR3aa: CASSLDGGSNYGYTF; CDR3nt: TGCGCCAGCAGCTTGGACGGGGGTTCCAACTATGGCTACACCTTC
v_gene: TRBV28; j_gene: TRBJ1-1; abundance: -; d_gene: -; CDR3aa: CASSSFTELNTEAFF; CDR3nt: TGTGCCAGCAGTTCGTTCACCGAGCTGAACACTGAAGCTTTCTTT
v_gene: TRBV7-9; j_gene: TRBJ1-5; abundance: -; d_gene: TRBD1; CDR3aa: CASSPGTASNQPQHF; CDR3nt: TGTGCCAGCAGCCCGGGGACAGCAAGTAATCAGCCCCAGCATTTT
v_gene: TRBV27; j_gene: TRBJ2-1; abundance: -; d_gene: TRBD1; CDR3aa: CASSPRDRGYNEQFF; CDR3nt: TGTGCCAGCAGTCCCCGGGACAGGGGATACAATGAGCAGTTCTTC
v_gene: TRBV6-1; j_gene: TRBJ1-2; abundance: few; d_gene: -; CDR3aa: CASSEAGGYGYGYTF; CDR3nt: TGTGCCAGCAGTGAAGCTGGAGGGTACGGCTATGGCTACACCTTC
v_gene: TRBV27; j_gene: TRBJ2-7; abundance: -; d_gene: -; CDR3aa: CASSLGNEQYF; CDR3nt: TGTGCCAGCAGTTTAGGAAACGAGCAGTACTTC
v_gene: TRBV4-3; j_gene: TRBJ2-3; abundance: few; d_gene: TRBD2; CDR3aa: CASSQAPGLSVVLDTQYF; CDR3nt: TGCGCCAGCAGCCAAGCTCCGGGACTATCAGTGGTCCTAGATACGCAGTATTTT
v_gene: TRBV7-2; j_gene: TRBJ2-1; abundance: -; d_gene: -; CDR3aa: CASSLNDGPNEQFF; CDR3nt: TGTGCCAGCAGCCTAAATGACGGGCCGAATGAGCAGTTCTTC
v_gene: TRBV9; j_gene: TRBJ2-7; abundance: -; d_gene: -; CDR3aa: CASSVGGSYEQYF; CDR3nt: TGTGCCAGCAGCGTAGGAGGCTCCTACGAGCAGTACTTC
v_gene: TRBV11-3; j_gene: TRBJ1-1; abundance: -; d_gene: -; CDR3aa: CASSLSWNTEAFF; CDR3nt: TGTGCCAGCAGCTTAAGTTGGAACACTGAAGCTTTCTTT
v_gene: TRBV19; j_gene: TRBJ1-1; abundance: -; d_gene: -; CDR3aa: CASSIDPARVSNTEAFF; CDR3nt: TGTGCCAGTAGTATAGACCCCGCCAGGGTTTCGAACACTGAAGCTTTCTTT
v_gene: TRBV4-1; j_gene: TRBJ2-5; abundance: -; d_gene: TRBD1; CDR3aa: CASSQPITGGSQETQYF; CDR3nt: TGCGCCAGCAGCCAACCCATCACAGGGGGAAGCCAAGAGACCCAGTACTTC
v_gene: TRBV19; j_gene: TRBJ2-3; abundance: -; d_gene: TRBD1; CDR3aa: CASSITGATDTQYF; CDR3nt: TGTGCCAGTAGTATAACAGGGGCCACAGATACGCAGTATTTT
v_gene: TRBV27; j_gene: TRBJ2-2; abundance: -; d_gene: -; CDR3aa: CASSLSPPSGELFF; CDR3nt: TGTGCCAGCAGTTTATCGCCCCCCTCCGGGGAGCTGTTTTTT
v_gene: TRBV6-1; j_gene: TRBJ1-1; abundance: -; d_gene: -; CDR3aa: CASSEVQSLNTEAFF; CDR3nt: TGTGCCAGCAGTGAAGTGCAGTCTCTGAACACTGAAGCTTTCTTT
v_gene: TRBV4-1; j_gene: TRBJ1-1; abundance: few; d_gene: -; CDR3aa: CASSQETNTEAFF; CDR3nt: TGCGCCAGCAGCCAAGAGACCAACACTGAAGCTTTCTTT
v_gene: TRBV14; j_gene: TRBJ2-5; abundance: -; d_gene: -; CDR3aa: CASSPYLGEETQYF; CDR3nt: TGTGCCAGCAGCCCATACCTGGGGGAAGAGACCCAGTACTTC